Each of the 9 T cell receptor beta chains below was sequenced from the same sample in a study of monozygotic twins with inflammatory bowel disease. TCRdb re-called the 5' RACE reads, yielding one record per CDR3 amino acid sequence without DNA. The sample includes hundreds of thousands of distinct CDR3 sequences. Sequencing was performed on blood. These receptors were taken from a human donor with ulcerative colitis or Crohn's disease, or a healthy co-twin of an affected twin (not recorded which).

The chain uses TRBV3-1 and TRBJ2-1. CDR1 LGHDT and CDR2 YNNKEL come from the germline V gene (reference sequence). The CDR3 runs to 12 residues. The chain's CDR3 is CASSHQRDEQFF.

The CDR3 protein is CASSRTSQQYF. The chain is built from TRBV2 and TRBJ2-7; TCRdb calls TRBD2, which cannot be checked without DNA. Germline CDR1 reads SNHLY; CDR2 reads FYNNEI. This CDR3 contains 11 residues.

The chain carries TRBV3-1 and TRBJ2-1. Germline CDR1 reads LGHDT; CDR2 reads YNNKEL (reference sequence). The CDR3 has 11 amino acids. CDR3 region: CASSQDREQFF.

The chain joins TRBV12-3 or TRBV12-4 to TRBJ2-2. The CDR3 extends over 13 amino acids. CDR3 in amino acids: CASRRMNTGELFF.

V and J are TRBV18 and TRBJ2-1. This CDR3 comprises 14 residues. CDR1 is KGHSH and CDR2 is LQKENI in the germline V gene. The CDR3 loop is CASSPPLEYNEQFF.

CDR3 residues: CASSQEWGNFADTQYF. The chain uses TRBV4-3 and TRBJ2-3; with no DNA, the TCRdb D assignment of TRBD1 cannot be verified. Germline CDR1 and CDR2: LGHNA and YSLEER. There are 16 residues in the CDR3.

The chain has TRBV5-3 and TRBJ1-5; absent DNA, TCRdb's TRBD1 call cannot be checked. TRBV5-3 is filed as an ORF, its function uncertain. The CDR3 extends over 16 amino acids. The chain's CDR3 is CARSPGVTGGNQPQHF.

V gene TRBV5-1 combines with J gene TRBJ2-7. Germline CDR1 SGHRS, CDR2 YFSETQ. This CDR3 region has 13 residues. CDR3: CASSLGYRYEQYF. Combining the CDR3 with reference TRBV5-1 and TRBJ2-7 gives the whole variable domain KAGVTQTPRYLIKTRGQQVTLSCSPISGHRSVSWYQQTPGQGLQFLFEYFSETQRNKGNFPGRFSGRQFSNSRSEMNVSTLELGDSALYLCASSLGYRYEQYFGPGTRLTVT.

The chain links TRBV10-3 to TRBJ2-5; the TCRdb D gene call, TRBD1, has no DNA to confirm it. The germline V gene has CDR1 ENHRY and CDR2 SYGVKD. The CDR3 totals 13 residues. The chain's CDR3 is CAIRQQGRETQYF.